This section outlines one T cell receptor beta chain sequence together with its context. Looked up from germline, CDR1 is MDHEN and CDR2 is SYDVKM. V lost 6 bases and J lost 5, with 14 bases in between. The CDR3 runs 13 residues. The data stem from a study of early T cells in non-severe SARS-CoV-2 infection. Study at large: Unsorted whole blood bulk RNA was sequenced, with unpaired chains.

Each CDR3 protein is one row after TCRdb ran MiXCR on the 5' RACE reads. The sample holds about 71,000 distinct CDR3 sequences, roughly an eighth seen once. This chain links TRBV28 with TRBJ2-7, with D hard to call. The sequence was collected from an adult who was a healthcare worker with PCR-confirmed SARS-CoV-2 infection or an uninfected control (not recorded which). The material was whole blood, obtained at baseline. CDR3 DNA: TGTGCCAGCAGCTATTCCGATGGGCACGAGCAGTACTTC. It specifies CASSYSDGHEQYF.